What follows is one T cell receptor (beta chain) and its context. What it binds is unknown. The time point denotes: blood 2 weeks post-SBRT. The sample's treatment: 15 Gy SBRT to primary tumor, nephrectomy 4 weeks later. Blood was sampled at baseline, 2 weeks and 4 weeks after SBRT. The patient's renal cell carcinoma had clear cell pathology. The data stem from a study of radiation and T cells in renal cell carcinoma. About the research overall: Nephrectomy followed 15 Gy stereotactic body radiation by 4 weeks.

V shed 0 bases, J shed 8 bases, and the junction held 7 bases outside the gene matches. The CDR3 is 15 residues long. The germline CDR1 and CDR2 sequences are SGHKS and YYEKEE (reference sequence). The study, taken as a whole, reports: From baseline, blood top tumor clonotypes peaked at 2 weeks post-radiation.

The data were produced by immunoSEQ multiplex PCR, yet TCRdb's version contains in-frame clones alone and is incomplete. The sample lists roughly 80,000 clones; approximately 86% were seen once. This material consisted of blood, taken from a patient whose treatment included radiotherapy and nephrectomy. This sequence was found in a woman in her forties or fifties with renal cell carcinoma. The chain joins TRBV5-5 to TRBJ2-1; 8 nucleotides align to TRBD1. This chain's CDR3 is CASSLEQGALDEQFF. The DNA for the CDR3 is TGTGCCAGCAGCTTGGAGCAGGGGGCATTGGATGAGCAGTTCTTC.